The 11 T cell receptor beta chains below were found in one sample sequenced in a study of vaccination and CD4 T cells after COVID-19. With the Oncomine TCR Beta short-read assay, DNA from cultured CD4+ T cells was sequenced. TCRdb re-analysed the PCR reads in MiXCR, keeping a single row per CDR3 protein. Among just under 20,000 distinct CDR3 sequences listed, 42% were seen once. The antigens these receptors bind are not known. Treatment denoted: approximately nine-day PBMC culture with coronavirus spike peptide pools or control peptides (ViraFEST assay). This specimen consisted of CD4+ T cells from blood, cultured in vitro, obtained before SARS-CoV-2 vaccination. Receptor source: a human donor who received a COVID-19 vaccine.

The gene calls are TRBV7-9 and TRBJ2-3; D may be TRBD2 (5 bases). This CDR3 comprises 13 residues. V was clipped by 5 bases and J by 4 bases, with 10 bases between them. Germline V gene data show CDR1 as SEHNR and CDR2 as FQNEAQ (reference sequence). The CDR3 here is CASSERRADTQYF. In nucleotides, the CDR3 is TGTGCCAGCAGCGAACGGCGGGCAGATACGCAGTATTTT. Full variable domain (remainder filled in from reference TRBV7-9 and TRBJ2-3): DTGVSQNPRHKITKRGQNVTFRCDPISEHNRLYWYRQTLGQGPEFLTYFQNEAQLEKSRLLSDRFSAERPKGSFSTLEIQRTEQGDSAMYLCASSERRADTQYFGPGTRLTVL.

This rearrangement joins TRBV30 to TRBJ2-3; 8 positions agree with TRBD2. This CDR3 has 18 amino acids. CDR1 is GTSNPN and CDR2 is SVGIG in the germline V gene (reference sequence). The V and J ends lost 1 base and 1 base, in that order; junction bases with no gene match: 13. The CDR3: CAWSALKGEAGGTDTQYF. The CDR3 bases are TGTGCCTGGAGTGCCCTTAAAGGGGAAGCGGGGGGCACAGATACGCAGTATTTT.

The chain combines TRBV12-3 or TRBV12-4 with TRBJ2-7; tentative D call: TRBD2 (7 bases). The CDR3 sequence is 11 residues long. With 6 bases removed from V and 6 bases from J, the gap between germline ends came to 9 bases. CDR3 DNA sequence: TGTGCCAGCAGGGGAGGGGGCGAGCAGTACTTC. Its protein product is CASRGGGEQYF.

The V gene is TRBV18, the J gene TRBJ2-7; D is unresolved. The CDR3 loop spans 13 amino acids. Trimming left V 6 bases short and J 5 bases short, with 14 bases between. The germline CDR1 and CDR2 sequences are KGHSH and LQKENI. This CDR3 is CASSSGPRDEQYF. CDR3 in DNA: TGTGCCAGCTCCTCCGGGCCTCGGGACGAGCAGTACTTC.

There are a few counts of this clonotype. This chain connects TRBV24-1 to TRBJ1-2, with 7 bases fitting TRBD1. Germline lookup yields CDR1 KGHDR and CDR2 SFDVKD. V dropped 4 bases and J dropped 5; count of bases not matched to a gene: 6. The CDR3 is 14 residues long. The CDR3 nucleotides read TGTGCCACCAGTGACCCCGCAGGGGGATATGGCTACACCTTC. Translated: CATSDPAGGYGYTF.

This rearrangement joins TRBV19 to TRBJ2-1; TRBD1 matches 12 bases. The germline gives CDR1 LNHDA, CDR2 SQIVND (reference sequence). This CDR3 is built from 15 residues. The trim removed 5 bases at V and 8 bases at J, leaving 7 bases unmatched. The CDR3 nucleotides read TGTGCCAGTAGTCCCCGGGACAGGGGGCTTTATGAGCAGTTCTTC. Protein: CASSPRDRGLYEQFF.

The chain uses TRBV27 and TRBJ2-1, with 15 positions matching TRBD2. The CDR3 totals 17 residues. CDR1 is MNHEY and CDR2 is SMNVEV in the germline V gene (reference sequence). J gave up 7 bases and V 4 bases, and 8 bases lay outside the gene matches. This CDR3 is CASSSPGTSGGRNEQFF. CDR3 coding DNA: TGTGCCAGCAGTTCTCCCGGGACTAGCGGGGGGAGGAATGAGCAGTTCTTC.

The chain is built from TRBV5-1 and TRBJ2-5, with TRBD1 matching over 9 bases. V was pared by 3 bases and J by 7 bases, with 13 bases of the junction left unmatched. The CDR3 extends over 16 amino acids. Germline CDR1 and CDR2: SGHRS and YFSETQ. CDR3 amino acids: CASSWASGQGVGTQYF. CDR3 nucleotides: TGCGCCAGCAGCTGGGCCTCGGGACAGGGAGTGGGGACCCAGTACTTC.

The V gene is TRBV27, the J gene TRBJ2-7; TRBD2 matches at 8 bases. In germline, CDR1 is MNHEY, CDR2 SMNVEV (reference sequence). After removal of 0 bases from V and 4 bases from J, the junction contained 8 bases not matched to a gene. The CDR3 sequence is 16 residues long. CDR3 in amino acids: CASSLSVLGGGYEQYF. CDR3 bases: TGTGCCAGCAGTTTATCGGTTCTCGGGGGGGGGTACGAGCAGTACTTC.

This sequence joins TRBV29-1 and TRBJ1-5; no firm D call. The CDR3 contains 13 residues. Germline V CDR1 and CDR2: SQVTM, ANQGSEA. V lost 3 bases, J lost 2 bases, and 8 bases lay in between. CDR3 region: CSVEAGGNQPQHF. The CDR3 DNA follows: TGCAGCGTTGAGGCCGGGGGCAATCAGCCCCAGCATTTT.

The genes are TRBV2 and TRBJ2-1; D remains unclear. V dropped 8 bases and J dropped 4 bases, with 6 bases sitting between them. CDR1 and CDR2 from the germline V gene are SNHLY and FYNNEI. This CDR3 region has 11 residues. The CDR3 is CASSPYNEQFF. CDR3 DNA sequence: TGTGCCAGCTCACCTTACAATGAGCAGTTCTTC.